The clone carrying this T cell receptor beta chain was observed a handful of times. Its matching antigen is unknown. Using quantitative 5'-RACE with molecular barcodes, the authors made TCR beta libraries. TCRdb reprocessed the 5' RACE reads via MiXCR and lists one record per CDR3 protein. The data hold over 450,000 distinct CDR3 sequences, with roughly 12% observed a single time. This record belongs to a study of CD8 T cells in ankylosing spondylitis. Whole-study findings and limits: Blood of patients with ankylosing spondylitis appeared to be characterized by a TCR beta motif of about 8 highly homologous variants. Prior work had noted some motif variants in reactive arthritis blood and synovial fluid. Clones linked to the disease showed a CD8+ phenotype. They occurred at relatively low frequencies in peripheral blood.

Sequencing was performed on blood, either unsorted or a sorted T cell fraction (not recorded which). The source is a male donor with ankylosing spondylitis.

CDR3 bases: TGTGCCAGCAGCACAGGGACAGATTCATCCTCCTACAATGAGCAGTTCTTC. As protein: CASSTGTDSSSYNEQFF. The genes are TRBV5-5 and TRBJ2-1; 7 nucleotides align to TRBD1. Unmatched junction bases numbered 10, after V lost 4 bases and J lost 0 bases. CDR1 is SGHKS, CDR2 YYEKEE, per germline (reference sequence). This CDR3 has 17 amino acids. The full variable domain, rest sourced from reference TRBV5-5 and TRBJ2-1, is DAGVTQSPTHLIKTRGQQVTLRCSPISGHKSVSWYQQVLGQGPQFIFQYYEKEERGRGNFPDRFSARQFPNYSSELNVNALLLGDSALYLCASSTGTDSSSYNEQFFGPGTRLTVL.